Listed below are T cell receptor beta chains from one sample, sequenced in a study of Ad26.COV2.S vaccination and SARS-CoV-2 variants. Clones were sequenced by immunoSEQ multiplex PCR, and TCRdb holds only the in-frame ones, with some missing. The data contain fewer than 500,000 clones, 80% to 95% of them singletons. Sequenced here: peripheral blood, sampled in a trial of Ad26.COV2.S vaccine versus placebo. These receptors were taken from a person aged 18 to 59 who received the Ad26.COV2.S COVID-19 vaccine or a placebo. CDR3s leave out the opening cysteine and the closing phenylalanine or tryptophan. Fields, in order: CDR3 protein, V gene, J gene.

CDR3: ASSPGQGKGETQY
V: TRBV7-3
J: TRBJ2-5

CDR3: ASSQAWAGSYEQY
V: TRBV4-2
J: TRBJ2-7

CDR3: SGATETQETQY
V: TRBV29-1
J: TRBJ2-5

CDR3: ASSPGVFRGTDTQY
V: TRBV7-6
J: TRBJ2-3

CDR3: ASSLAGAQGDTQY
V: TRBV28
J: TRBJ2-3

CDR3: ASSFRSGRSSYNEQF
V: TRBV28
J: TRBJ2-1

CDR3: ASSLGLAGGRQETQY
V: TRBV5-8
J: TRBJ2-5

CDR3: ASSFGSGDQPQH
V: TRBV28
J: TRBJ1-5

CDR3: ASSLLGLSYEQY
V: TRBV7-2
J: TRBJ2-7

CDR3: AWSGRVFGNTIY
V: TRBV30
J: TRBJ1-3

CDR3: ASSTGLIGRYEQY
V: TRBV19
J: TRBJ2-7

CDR3: ASSPTRARGSPLH
V: TRBV27
J: TRBJ1-6

CDR3: ASGDPGNTIY
V: TRBV2
J: TRBJ1-3

CDR3: ASSVARHT
V: TRBV2
J: TRBJ1-2

CDR3: ASSLPSGDTQY
V: TRBV5-4
J: TRBJ2-3

CDR3: AISGGGSSYNEQF
V: TRBV10-3
J: TRBJ2-1

CDR3: ASSSDPGSGETQY
V: TRBV3-1/TRBV3-2
J: TRBJ2-5

CDR3: TSRFTRRDRGVSVYGYT
V: TRBV1
J: TRBJ1-2

CDR3: ATSDRRTQY
V: TRBV24-1
J: TRBJ2-5

CDR3: ASGTSGGTYYEQY
V: TRBV5-1
J: TRBJ2-7

CDR3: AISVGTRGSQPQH
V: TRBV10-3
J: TRBJ1-5

CDR3: SAREDEQY
V: TRBV20-1
J: TRBJ2-7

CDR3: ASSYNRALNEKLF
V: TRBV7-9
J: TRBJ1-4

CDR3: ASSYRSWNTEAF
V: TRBV6-2/TRBV6-3
J: TRBJ1-1

CDR3: SARVEGALH
V: TRBV20-1
J: TRBJ1-6

CDR3: ASSSTGQGVLNTEAF
V: TRBV7-2
J: TRBJ1-1

CDR3: ASRGNEQF
V: TRBV28
J: TRBJ2-1

CDR3: ASSWLAASTDTQY
V: TRBV5-8
J: TRBJ2-3

CDR3: ASRDSRAYEQY
V: TRBV7-9
J: TRBJ2-7